The 4 T cell receptor beta chains listed next were all sequenced from one sample in a study of shared clonotypes between healthy human individuals. The data were produced by immunoSEQ multiplex PCR, yet TCRdb's version contains in-frame clones alone and is incomplete. The sample records some 2,500,000 clones, under 95% being singletons. Source material: naive CD4+ T cells from PBMCs. Described subset: CD45RA+ positively selected. These receptors all stem from a man aged 18 to 30 in good health. Some clones in this sample may be carry-over from other donors' samples.

Remarks on this clone: Other DNA variants within this sample encode the same CDR3. The chain has TRBV30 and TRBJ1-1; D is undetermined. The CDR3 length is 12 residues. V was trimmed by 2 bases and J by 2 bases, leaving 6 bases between them. The germline V gene encodes CDR1 GTSNPN and CDR2 SVGIG (reference sequence). The CDR3, as DNA: TGTGCCTGGAGTCGCGATAACACTGAAGCTTTCTTT. Protein sequence: CAWSRDNTEAFF.

V gene TRBV30 combines with J gene TRBJ1-1; D may be TRBD1 (6 bases). This CDR3 contains 13 residues. V was shortened by 3 bases and J by 5 bases, with 13 bases between the two germline ends. Germline values: CDR1 GTSNPN, CDR2 SVGIG (reference sequence). The DNA of the CDR3 is TGTGCCTGGAGGGCAGGGGTTTGGACTGAAGCTTTCTTT. This sequence encodes CAWRAGVWTEAFF. The full variable domain, completed using reference TRBV30 and TRBJ1-1, is SQTIHQWPATLVQPVGSPLSLECTVEGTSNPNLYWYRQAAGRGLQLLFYSVGIGQISSEVPQNLSASRPQDRQFILSSKKLLLSDSGFYLCAWRAGVWTEAFFGQGTRLTVV.

The rearrangement uses TRBV29-1 and TRBJ2-2; D possibly corresponds to TRBD2 (5 bases). The germline CDR1 and CDR2 sequences are SQVTM and ANQGSEA. V was trimmed by 6 bases and J by 2 bases, leaving 13 bases between them. This CDR3 has 14 residues. The CDR3 nucleotides are TGCAGCGTGGCCGGACTCTCCAACACCGGGGAGCTGTTTTTT. This encodes CSVAGLSNTGELFF.

Comment on this clone: This sample also contains other DNA sequences that code for the same CDR3. The chain links TRBV29-1 to TRBJ1-4; 7 bases fit TRBD1. The CDR3 runs 14 residues. Germline values: CDR1 SQVTM, CDR2 ANQGSEA. V shed 0 bases, J shed 4 bases, and the junction held 2 bases outside the gene matches. CDR3 coding DNA: TGCAGCGTTGAAGATAGGGACAGTAATGAAAAACTGTTTTTT. Protein: CSVEDRDSNEKLFF. The whole variable domain, filled in from reference TRBV29-1 and TRBJ1-4, reads SAVISQKPSRDICQRGTSLTIQCQVDSQVTMMFWYRQQPGQSLTLIATANQGSEATYESGFVIDKFPISRPNLTFSTLTVSNMSPEDSSIYLCSVEDRDSNEKLFFGSGTQLSVL.